The 29 T cell receptor beta chains listed next were all sequenced from one sample in a study of blood T cell repertoires in COVID-19. The assay was immunoSEQ multiplex PCR, and TCRdb's table has in-frame clones only and misses some. The sample holds some 210,000 clones, 80% to 85% seen once. Sequencing used peripheral blood. Source of these receptors: a human donor in a cohort sampled during active COVID-19.

The chain employs TRBV3-1 (or the pseudogene TRBV3-2) and TRBJ1-3; maybe TRBD1 (5 bases). CDR1 LGHDT and CDR2 YNNKEL come from the germline V gene (reference sequence). The length of the CDR3 is 15 residues. Trimming took off 2 bases at V and 3 bases at J, with 11 bases between the two ends. The DNA of the CDR3 is TGTGCCAGCAGCCAAACGCGGGGGATTGGAAACACCATATATTTT. Translated: CASSQTRGIGNTIYF.

V gene TRBV11-1 combines with J gene TRBJ2-1; D perhaps matches TRBD2 (5 bases). The V end lost 8 bases, the J end lost 3 bases, and 11 bases lay between the germline ends. The CDR3 runs 13 residues. Germline lookup yields CDR1 SGHAT and CDR2 FQDESV (reference sequence). For the CDR3, the DNA is TGTGCCAGCGTTCAGAGCGGCTACAATGAGCAGTTCTTC. Translating it yields CASVQSGYNEQFF.

The chain employs TRBV30 and TRBJ2-1, with 7 bases identical to TRBD2. Trimming cost V 2 bases and J 6 bases; bases outside gene matches: 7. Germline CDR1 reads GTSNPN; CDR2 reads SVGIG (reference sequence). The CDR3 sequence is 14 residues long. The CDR3 region is CAWSRTSRVNEQFF. CDR3 DNA: TGTGCCTGGAGTCGGACTAGTCGGGTCAATGAGCAGTTCTTC.

The chain joins TRBV7-2 to TRBJ2-7; 7 nucleotides align to TRBD2. Germline V lookup: CDR1 SGHTA, CDR2 FQGNSA. The V segment lost 3 bases and the J segment 0 bases; nucleotides outside the gene matches: 2. The CDR3 spans 14 residues. CDR3 residues: CASSFTSASYEQYF. CDR3 in DNA: TGTGCCAGCAGCTTTACTAGCGCCTCCTACGAGCAGTACTTC.

The chain is built from TRBV6-5 and TRBJ1-5, with D unclear. The V end was cut by 7 bases, the J end by 0 bases, with 4 bases between. The CDR3 consists of 12 residues. The germline V gene encodes CDR1 MNHEY and CDR2 SVGAGI. The CDR3 DNA is TGTGCCAGCACAGATAGCAATCAGCCCCAGCATTTT. This encodes CASTDSNQPQHF.

This chain uses TRBV6-6 with TRBJ2-5, with TRBD2 as a possible D gene (6 bases). The V gene lost 8 bases and the J gene lost 1 base, with 17 bases spanning the gap. The CDR3 totals 15 residues. Germline CDR1 reads MNHNY; CDR2 reads SVGAGI (reference sequence). CDR3 loop: CASAGLTGAQETQYF. The DNA for the CDR3 is TGTGCCAGCGCGGGACTTACCGGTGCCCAAGAGACCCAGTACTTC.

The gene calls are TRBV4-1 and TRBJ2-1; D perhaps matches TRBD1 (5 bases). Trimming shortened V by 0 bases and J by 7 bases, and 16 bases separated the two germline ends. Germline loops: CDR1 MGHRA, CDR2 YSYEKL. The CDR3 spans 16 residues. The CDR3 DNA reads as TGCGCCAGCAGCCAAGACTTTTCGGCTAGGGGTAATGAGCAGTTCTTC. Its translation: CASSQDFSARGNEQFF.

The J gene is TRBJ2-2, the V gene TRBV5-1; maybe TRBD1 (6 bases). The CDR3 has 15 amino acids. Germline loops: CDR1 SGHRS, CDR2 YFSETQ. V lost 0 bases and J 6 bases, leaving 12 bases between the germline ends. The CDR3, as DNA: TGCGCCAGCAGCTTGGTGACAGGCACCTCCGGGGAGCTGTTTTTT. Amino acids: CASSLVTGTSGELFF.

Worth noting for this clone: Different DNA sequences within this sample yield the same CDR3. The chain is built from TRBV11-2 and TRBJ1-2; D is undetermined. CDR1 and CDR2 from the germline V gene are SGHAT and FQNNGV. This CDR3 has 11 amino acids. Trimming stripped 1 base from V and 6 bases from J, with 3 bases between. CDR3 coding DNA: TGTGCCAGCAGCTTAGGCGATGGCTACACCTTC. Translation: CASSLGDGYTF.

This chain links TRBV5-6 with TRBJ2-4; maybe TRBD1 (6 bases). Germline CDR1 and CDR2: SGHDT and YYEEEE. The V and J ends lost 0 bases and 2 bases respectively, with 18 bases between them. The CDR3 is 18 amino acids. CDR3 DNA: TGTGCCAGCAGCTTGGGGAATAAAGGGCAGGGGTCCAAAAACATTCAGTACTTC. It translates to CASSLGNKGQGSKNIQYF. The complete variable domain, with remaining parts taken from reference TRBV5-6 and TRBJ2-4, reads DAGVTQSPTHLIKTRGQQVTLRCSPKSGHDTVSWYQQALGQGPQFIFQYYEEEERQRGNFPDRFSGHQFPNYSSELNVNALLLGDSALYLCASSLGNKGQGSKNIQYFGAGTRLSVL.

The chain recombines TRBV7-7 with TRBJ1-4, with TRBD1 identical over 9 bases. The V and J ends lost 5 bases and 2 bases, in that order; junction bases with no gene match: 6. Germline loops: CDR1 SSHAT, CDR2 FNYEAQ (reference sequence). The CDR3 is 16 residues long. The CDR3: CASSARTGATNEKLFF. DNA of the CDR3: TGTGCCAGCAGCGCACGGACAGGGGCGACTAATGAAAAACTGTTTTTT.

CDR3 amino acids: CASSLVSGDTEAFF. The CDR3 region has the DNA TGTGCCAGCAGCCTTGTATCGGGGGACACTGAAGCTTTCTTT. This sequence joins TRBV3-1 (or the pseudogene TRBV3-2) and TRBJ1-1, with D perhaps matching TRBD1 (5 bases). This CDR3 is built from 14 residues. Germline CDR1 LGHDT, CDR2 YNNKEL (reference sequence). V lost 4 bases to trimming and J lost 3 bases, with 12 bases between them.

V usage is TRBV19 and J usage is TRBJ1-2; no clear D. Germline CDR1 is LNHDA and CDR2 is SQIVND (reference sequence). V lost 8 bases and J 4 bases, leaving 14 bases between the germline ends. This CDR3 is built from 13 residues. CDR3 region: CASSVLLTYGYTF. Written as DNA, the CDR3 is TGTGCCAGTTCAGTGCTTCTTACCTATGGCTACACCTTC.

This sequence joins TRBV9 and TRBJ2-3; the match to TRBD2 covers 7 bases. The CDR3 contains 16 residues. The J segment lost 1 base and the V segment lost 0 bases, leaving 5 bases of the junction unmatched. The germline V gene encodes CDR1 SGDLS and CDR2 YYNGEE. The CDR3 is CASSVGRSGGTDTQYF. In DNA, the CDR3 is TGTGCCAGCAGCGTAGGAAGGAGCGGGGGCACAGATACGCAGTATTTT. Using reference TRBV9 and TRBJ2-3 for the parts outside the CDR3, the full variable domain is DSGVTQTPKHLITATGQRVTLRCSPRSGDLSVYWYQQSLDQGLQFLIQYYNGEERAKGNILERFSAQQFPDLHSELNLSSLELGDSALYFCASSVGRSGGTDTQYFGPGTRLTVL.

The chain employs TRBV24-1 and TRBJ2-2; D perhaps matches TRBD2 (6 bases). Trimming left V 10 bases short and J 5 bases short, with 7 bases between. The V gene's germline CDR1 is KGHDR and CDR2 SFDVKD. This CDR3 has 11 residues. CDR3 sequence reads: CATSGTGELFF. The CDR3 DNA reads as TGTGCCACTAGCGGTACCGGGGAGCTGTTTTTT.

This clone appeared a few times. The V gene is TRBV19, the J gene TRBJ1-2, with TRBD1 identical over 7 bases. The ends lost 3 bases at V and 0 bases at J; junction bases unmatched: 16. This CDR3 is built from 19 residues. Germline V CDR1 and CDR2: LNHDA, SQIVND (reference sequence). CDR3 region: CASSIPDSTGRRTNYGYTF. The CDR3 bases are TGTGCCAGTAGTATCCCCGACTCGACAGGGCGGCGGACTAACTATGGCTACACCTTC.

The chain joins TRBV30 to TRBJ1-3; maybe TRBD1 (5 bases). Per germline, CDR1 GTSNPN and CDR2 SVGIG (reference sequence). Deletions cut 3 bases from V and 4 bases from J, with 13 bases between. CDR3 size: 14 residues. The CDR3 nucleotides are TGTGCCTGGAGCTACAGGTTAGGAGGAAACACCATATATTTT. Translation: CAWSYRLGGNTIYF.

The rearrangement joins TRBV5-1 to TRBJ1-6; D uncertain. The CDR3 covers 14 residues. V was clipped by 4 bases and J by 7 bases, with 12 bases between them. Germline V CDR1 and CDR2: SGHRS, YFSETQ. CDR3 nucleotide sequence: TGCGCCAGCAGCCCCGCCGGGGAAAATTCACCCCTCCACTTT. As protein: CASSPAGENSPLHF. Drawing the rest from reference TRBV5-1 and TRBJ1-6, the complete variable domain is KAGVTQTPRYLIKTRGQQVTLSCSPISGHRSVSWYQQTPGQGLQFLFEYFSETQRNKGNFPGRFSGRQFSNSRSEMNVSTLELGDSALYLCASSPAGENSPLHFGNGTRLTVT.

This clone came up once. J is TRBJ1-2 and V is TRBV20-1; D is undetermined. CDR1 DFQATT and CDR2 SNEGSKA come from the germline V gene (reference sequence). V was shortened by 3 bases and J by 2 bases, with 10 bases between the two germline ends. CDR3 size: 13 residues. The CDR3 is CSASWEANYGYTF. The CDR3 nucleotides are TGCAGTGCTAGTTGGGAGGCCAACTATGGCTACACCTTC.

The chain combines TRBV7-9 with TRBJ1-6, with unresolved D. Germline-derived CDR1 and CDR2 are SEHNR and FQNEAQ (reference sequence). The CDR3 runs to 12 residues. Trimming took off 5 bases at V and 7 bases at J, with 6 bases between the two ends. CDR3 in DNA: TGTGCCAGCAGCGCGGAAAATTCACCCCTCCACTTT. Amino acid sequence: CASSAENSPLHF.

This sequence joins TRBV6-1 and TRBJ2-6; 8 nucleotides match TRBD1. CDR3 length: 16 amino acids. J was trimmed by 3 bases and V by 4 bases; bases with no gene match: 5. Germline CDR1 MNHNS, CDR2 SASEGT. The CDR3 sequence: CASSAQGAIGANVLTF. The CDR3 DNA is TGTGCCAGCAGTGCGCAGGGGGCGATTGGGGCCAACGTCCTGACTTTC.

This clone was found a few times. The V and J genes are TRBV6-5 and TRBJ1-5, with D tentatively TRBD1 (6 bases). Germline V gene lookup returns CDR1 MNHEY and CDR2 SVGAGI. V lost 6 bases to trimming and J lost 0 bases, with 12 bases between them. The CDR3 has 15 amino acids. The CDR3 DNA reads TGTGCCAGCAGCCAACAGGGATTTAGCAATCAGCCCCAGCATTTT. This encodes CASSQQGFSNQPQHF.

This rearrangement joins TRBV29-1 to TRBJ2-1, with unresolved D. There are 13 residues in the CDR3. Germline loops: CDR1 SQVTM, CDR2 ANQGSEA. CDR3 sequence (DNA): TGCAGGGTTTCACCTCCTAACCACAATGAGCAGTTCTTC. Its protein product is CRVSPPNHNEQFF.

This chain links TRBV28 with TRBJ2-5; 7 bases align to TRBD2. CDR1 and CDR2 (germline): MDHEN, SYDVKM. V lost 7 bases, J lost 5 bases, and 7 bases stayed unmatched. The length of the CDR3 is 13 residues. The CDR3 DNA reads as TGTGCCAGCATCCGCGGGAGAACCGAGACCCAGTACTTC. Translating it yields CASIRGRTETQYF.

This clone turned up a few times. The sample carries other DNA sequences with the same CDR3. The CDR3 spells CASSYGRGTYEQYF. As DNA, the CDR3 is TGTGCCAGCAGTTACGGGCGGGGTACCTACGAGCAGTACTTC. The chain links TRBV6-5 to TRBJ2-7, with a weak D call TRBD2 (6 bases). CDR1 MNHEY and CDR2 SVGAGI come from the germline V gene. Trimming took off 2 bases at V and 2 bases at J, with 10 bases between the two ends. There are 14 residues in the CDR3.

The chain carries TRBV7-2 and TRBJ2-1; no clear D gene. This CDR3 has 13 residues. V was cut by 5 bases and J by 10 bases, with 15 bases left in between. CDR1 and CDR2 (germline): SGHTA, FQGNSA. CDR3 residues: CASSPHSAGEQFF. In DNA, the CDR3 is TGTGCCAGCAGCCCCCACTCGGCCGGGGAGCAGTTCTTC.

The CDR3 here is CASSLLGLNEQFF. The CDR3 DNA is TGTGCCAGCAGCTTATTAGGACTGAATGAGCAGTTCTTC. This chain uses TRBV7-3 with TRBJ2-1; D perhaps matches TRBD2 (5 bases). V was clipped by 2 bases and J by 7 bases, with 9 bases between them. Germline V gene lookup returns CDR1 SGHTA and CDR2 FQGTGA. The CDR3 has 13 residues.

V usage is TRBV24-1 and J usage is TRBJ2-3, with 12 bases aligning to TRBD2. This CDR3 spans 19 amino acids. Germline CDR1 reads KGHDR; CDR2 reads SFDVKD. V trimming: 5 bases; J trimming: 2 bases; junction bases outside the gene matches: 13. The CDR3 DNA sequence: TGTGCCACCAGTGTATCTAGCGGGGGGGCCGATGGGCACACAGATACGCAGTATTTT. This translates into CATSVSSGGADGHTDTQYF.

This clone was picked up one time. This chain connects TRBV2 to TRBJ2-5; D perhaps matches TRBD1 (6 bases). From germline, CDR1 is SNHLY and CDR2 FYNNEI. The V and J ends lost 5 bases and 1 base respectively, with 14 bases between them. This CDR3 comprises 15 residues. DNA for the CDR3: TGTGCCAGCAGTATACAGGGAAATGGCCAAGAGACCCAGTACTTC. Translation gives CASSIQGNGQETQYF.